This TCR beta chain was captured in a study of shared clonotypes between healthy human individuals. Approximately 30,000 T cell genomes (approximately 0.2 ug DNA) went into each sorted-subset replicate. Method: immunoSEQ multiplex PCR; TCRdb's copy keeps in-frame clones and lacks some. The sample holds roughly 1.5 million clones, 95% to 99% seen once. The germline V gene encodes CDR1 SGHTA and CDR2 FQGTGA. V shed 3 bases and J shed 5 bases, with 10 bases lying between them. This CDR3 is built from 13 residues. The TCR comes from a man aged 25-45 years in good health. The chain combines TRBV7-3 with TRBJ2-5, with D unresolved. The sample comprised naive CD4+ T cells sorted from blood. Subset in this sample: CD45RA+ positively selected. The CDR3 loop reads CASSFGPRETQYF. As DNA, the CDR3 is TGTGCCAGCAGCTTCGGGCCCAGGGAGACCCAGTACTTC.